This is a list of T cell receptor beta chains from one sample in a study of long-term antiretroviral therapy in people with HIV. The assay was immunoSEQ multiplex PCR, and TCRdb's table has in-frame clones only and misses some. This table holds over 15,000 clones, 80% found once. The source material was unsorted PBMCs, sampled 0.2 years after starting antiretroviral therapy. Source of these receptors: a woman aged 40 to 50 with HIV. The CDR3 runs from the conserved cysteine through the conserved F or W. Each record gives: V gene, J gene, clone size, D gene, CDR3 protein, CDR3 DNA. The D gene is left open where the match is weak. Only some rows state a clone size, as once, few, many or a class for expanded clones.

TRBV6-1	TRBJ1-2	.	.	CASSEAPTRNYGYTF	TGTGCCAGCAGTGAAGCACCCACCCGGAACTATGGCTACACCTTC
TRBV5-4	TRBJ1-1	.	TRBD1	CASSLGDRRNTEAFF	TGTGCCAGCAGCTTGGGGGACAGGCGGAACACTGAAGCTTTCTTT
TRBV11-3	TRBJ1-1	few	.	CASSLEGHGANTEAFF	TGTGCCAGCAGCTTAGAAGGGCATGGCGCAAACACTGAAGCTTTCTTT
TRBV29-1	TRBJ2-7	.	.	CSVEGSVDGFYEQYF	TGCAGCGTTGAAGGTTCAGTGGACGGATTCTACGAGCAGTACTTC
TRBV7-6	TRBJ2-7	.	TRBD1	CASSLRQGAHEQYF	TGTGCCAGCAGCTTACGGCAGGGGGCCCACGAGCAGTACTTC
TRBV4-3	TRBJ2-7	.	.	CASSQDFSRSSYEQYF	TGCGCCAGCAGCCAAGACTTCAGCCGGTCGTCCTACGAGCAGTACTTC
TRBV29-1	TRBJ2-3	.	.	CSGASVKGSDTQYF	TGCAGCGGTGCAAGCGTGAAGGGATCAGATACGCAGTATTTT
TRBV13	TRBJ2-3	.	.	CASSPGRPTGADTQYF	TGTGCCAGCAGCCCTGGACGGCCTACTGGTGCAGATACGCAGTATTTT
TRBV6-5	TRBJ1-2	.	.	CASSYGDLPGDGYTF	TGTGCCAGCAGTTATGGGGACCTCCCCGGGGATGGCTACACCTTC
TRBV7-9	TRBJ2-5	.	TRBD1	CASSPDRDQETQYF	TGTGCCAGCAGTCCCGACAGGGACCAAGAGACCCAGTACTTC
TRBV5-6	TRBJ2-7	once	.	CASSSWGIGSSYEQYF	TGTGCCAGCAGCTCTTGGGGAATCGGGAGCTCCTACGAGCAGTACTTC
TRBV6-1	TRBJ2-2	few	TRBD2	CASSEGLAGGELFF	TGTGCCAGCAGTGAAGGACTAGCGGGAGGGGAGCTGTTTTTT
TRBV9	TRBJ2-7	few	TRBD1	CASSVGDSYEQYF	TGTGCCAGCAGCGTAGGGGACAGTTACGAGCAGTACTTC
TRBV6-5	TRBJ1-2	.	.	CASSSPPTTLYGYTF	TGTGCCAGCAGCTCGCCCCCGACTACCCTCTATGGCTACACCTTC
TRBV7-9	TRBJ2-7	.	.	CASSLNDPYEQYF	TGTGCCAGCAGCTTAAACGACCCCTACGAGCAGTACTTC
TRBV7-9	TRBJ1-5	once	TRBD1	CASSGDRERDSNQPQHF	TGTGCCAGCAGCGGGGACAGGGAAAGAGATAGCAATCAGCCCCAGCATTTT
TRBV5-6	TRBJ2-7	.	.	CASSPWGYEQYF	TGTGCCAGCAGCCCCTGGGGGTACGAGCAGTACTTC
TRBV7-9	TRBJ1-1	.	.	CASSQTDRSGTEAFF	TGTGCCAGCAGTCAGACCGACAGATCGGGAACTGAAGCTTTCTTT
TRBV5-6	TRBJ2-1	once	TRBD2	CASRFTGTSFNEQFF	TGTGCCAGCAGGTTTACCGGGACTAGCTTCAATGAGCAGTTCTTC
TRBV18	TRBJ2-1	.	.	CASSRDWGYNEQFF	TGTGCCAGCTCACGGGACTGGGGCTACAATGAGCAGTTCTTC
TRBV4-1	TRBJ2-1	.	TRBD2	CASSQDPSGGPLNEQFF	TGCGCCAGCAGCCAAGATCCCAGCGGGGGCCCCCTCAATGAGCAGTTCTTC
TRBV19	TRBJ2-5	.	TRBD2	CASSDTAAGGQETQYF	TGTGCCAGTAGCGATACTGCAGCGGGAGGCCAAGAGACCCAGTACTTC
TRBV4-3	TRBJ1-5	.	.	CASSQDGGSRQPQHF	TGCGCCAGCAGCCAAGATGGAGGGTCGAGGCAGCCCCAGCATTTT
TRBV5-8	TRBJ1-1	once	.	CASSPFGAAYEAFF	TGTGCCAGCAGCCCCTTCGGGGCAGCCTATGAAGCTTTCTTT
TRBV29-1	TRBJ1-1	.	.	CSVAQNMNTEAFF	TGCAGCGTTGCCCAGAACATGAACACTGAAGCTTTCTTT
TRBV15	TRBJ2-7	.	TRBD2	CATSKIAGGYEQYF	TGTGCCACCAGCAAGATAGCGGGAGGCTACGAGCAGTACTTC
TRBV5-1	TRBJ1-2	.	TRBD1	CASTPGDRAGLGKGQDGYTF	TGCGCCAGCACCCCCGGGGACAGGGCTGGATTGGGCAAGGGCCAGGATGGCTACACCTTC
TRBV9	TRBJ2-7	.	.	CASSVALGYEQYF	TGTGCCAGCAGCGTAGCTCTGGGCTACGAGCAGTACTTC
TRBV4-3	TRBJ1-2	few	.	CASSQSRGNYGYTF	TGCGCCAGCAGCCAAAGCCGGGGTAACTATGGCTACACCTTC
TRBV5-1	TRBJ2-7	.	.	CASSFLGAYEQYF	TGCGCCAGCAGCTTCCTTGGAGCCTACGAGCAGTACTTC
TRBV10-1	TRBJ2-7	few	.	CASSDGGLQYF	TGCGCCAGCAGTGATGGGGGCCTGCAGTACTTC
TRBV2	TRBJ1-2	.	.	CASRRDLSYGYTF	TGTGCCAGCAGAAGGGACCTATCTTATGGCTACACCTTC
TRBV20-1	TRBJ1-1	.	.	CSASMNTEAFF	TGCAGTGCTAGTATGAACACTGAAGCTTTCTTT
TRBV5-1	TRBJ2-7	few	.	CASSLGPGRAYEQYF	TGCGCCAGCAGCTTGGGGCCTGGCAGGGCCTACGAGCAGTACTTC
TRBV18	TRBJ1-1	.	.	CASSPPLGTFMNTEAFF	TGTGCCAGCTCACCACCGTTAGGGACCTTCATGAACACTGAAGCTTTCTTT
TRBV7-8	TRBJ2-4	.	.	CASSLARQWPIF	TGTGCCAGCAGCTTAGCGAGACAATGGCCTATCTTC
TRBV7-6	TRBJ2-7	.	.	CASSLVGAGGNEQYF	TGTGCCAGCAGCCTGGTTGGGGCAGGGGGGAACGAGCAGTACTTC
TRBV28	TRBJ2-3	.	.	CASSGQGGRDTQYF	TGTGCCAGCAGCGGACAGGGCGGGAGAGATACGCAGTATTTT
TRBV5-6	TRBJ2-7	.	.	CASSPQSWVRASYEQYF	TGTGCCAGCAGCCCACAATCCTGGGTGCGGGCCTCCTACGAGCAGTACTTC